These 21 T cell receptor beta chains were all obtained from the same sample, sequenced in a study of identifying expanded T cells in peripheral blood. Sequencing used immunoSEQ multiplex PCR; TCRdb keeps in-frame clones, though not all of them. The sample holds about 110,000 clones, about 89% seen once. The sample taken for sequencing was blood. All receptors derive from a person aged 18-69 years in good health.

The chain carries TRBV5-1 and TRBJ1-5, with 9 bases identical to TRBD1. The CDR3 is made up of 16 amino acids. CDR1 and CDR2 (germline): SGHRS, YFSETQ. Trimming took 2 bases from V and 1 from J; bases not matched to a gene: 4. DNA for the CDR3: TGCGCCAGCAGCTTAGGGACAGGGACGAGCAATCAGCCCCAGCATTTT. Translating it yields CASSLGTGTSNQPQHF.

The chain combines TRBV4-2 with TRBJ1-2, with D perhaps TRBD1 (6 bases). Germline CDR1 is LGHNA and CDR2 is YNFKEQ. The CDR3 loop spans 12 amino acids. The V end lost 0 bases, the J end lost 8 bases, and 7 bases lay between the germline ends. The CDR3 is CASSQEGAGYTF. DNA for the CDR3: TGTGCCAGCAGCCAAGAGGGGGCGGGCTACACCTTC.

The gene calls are TRBV2 and TRBJ2-6; the D gene is possibly TRBD2 (6 bases). This CDR3 is 15 amino acids long. The germline V gene has CDR1 SNHLY and CDR2 FYNNEI. V was clipped by 8 bases and J by 5 bases, with 16 bases between them. The CDR3 DNA sequence: TGTGCCAGCTGGTACCGCAGCGGGTGGGCCAACGTCCTGACTTTC. Its translation: CASWYRSGWANVLTF. The variable domain in full, with the rest retrieved from reference TRBV2 and TRBJ2-6, is EPEVTQTPSHQVTQMGQEVILRCVPISNHLYFYWYRQILGQKVEFLVSFYNNEISEKSEIFDDQFSVERPDGSNFTLKIRSTKLEDSAMYFCASWYRSGWANVLTFGAGSRLTVL.

The chain combines TRBV6-5 with TRBJ1-2, with a weak D call TRBD1 (5 bases). The CDR3 covers 14 residues. Between the trimmed V and J ends, which lost 6 bases and 6 bases, there was a span of 17 bases. Germline V gene lookup returns CDR1 MNHEY and CDR2 SVGAGI. This chain's CDR3 is CASSSGHQANGYTF. DNA of the CDR3: TGTGCCAGCAGCTCTGGACACCAGGCCAATGGCTACACCTTC.

V usage is TRBV9 and J usage is TRBJ2-7; a weak D match, TRBD1 (6 bases). The CDR3 runs 14 residues. V lost 0 bases, J lost 0 bases, and 7 bases lay in between. Germline V gene data show CDR1 as SGDLS and CDR2 as YYNGEE. CDR3 region: CASSVGTVSYEQYF. The CDR3 DNA reads as TGTGCCAGCAGCGTAGGGACAGTCTCCTACGAGCAGTACTTC. Drawing the rest from reference TRBV9 and TRBJ2-7, the complete variable domain is DSGVTQTPKHLITATGQRVTLRCSPRSGDLSVYWYQQSLDQGLQFLIQYYNGEERAKGNILERFSAQQFPDLHSELNLSSLELGDSALYFCASSVGTVSYEQYFGPGTRLTVT.

The rearrangement links TRBV5-4 to TRBJ2-7, with TRBD1 matching over 7 bases. This CDR3 has 16 amino acids. From germline, CDR1 is SGHNT and CDR2 YYREEE (reference sequence). J lost 2 bases, V lost 4 bases, and 12 bases had no gene match. CDR3 sequence (DNA): TGTGCCAGCAGCCCCCACGTAAGGACAGGTACCTACGAGCAGTACTTC. Its protein is CASSPHVRTGTYEQYF.

This clone occurred a few times. This chain joins TRBV2 and TRBJ2-7, with 7 bases that match TRBD1. Unmatched junction bases numbered 6, after V lost 6 bases and J lost 4 bases. CDR1 and CDR2 from the germline V gene are SNHLY and FYNNEI. The CDR3 contains 13 residues. CDR3 amino acids: CASRNRGRYEQYF. CDR3 bases: TGTGCCAGCAGAAACAGGGGAAGGTACGAGCAGTACTTC.

The genes are TRBV5-3 and TRBJ2-7; possibly TRBD1 for D (6 bases). TRBV5-3 is recorded as an ORF, its role being uncertain. The CDR3 contains 13 residues. Trimming removed 4 bases from V and 3 bases from J, with 11 bases in between. CDR3 protein: CARSTGSIYEQYF. CDR3 DNA sequence: TGTGCCAGAAGCACAGGGAGTATCTACGAGCAGTACTTC.

The J gene is TRBJ1-2, the V gene TRBV19; tentatively, D is TRBD1 (5 bases). The V gene lost 6 bases and the J gene lost 7 bases, with 18 bases spanning the gap. This CDR3 has 14 residues. Germline V gene sequence: CDR1 LNHDA, CDR2 SQIVND (reference sequence). The CDR3 is CASSSFRDSGGYTF. CDR3 coding DNA: TGTGCCAGTAGCTCATTCCGGGACTCCGGTGGCTACACCTTC.

The V gene is TRBV9, the J gene TRBJ2-7, with 7 nucleotides matching TRBD2. V was clipped by 4 bases and J by 6 bases; unmatched bases: 16. CDR3 length: 16 amino acids. Looked up from germline, CDR1 is SGDLS and CDR2 is YYNGEE. CDR3 sequence: CASSSNPGPLATEQYF. The CDR3 nucleotides read TGTGCCAGCAGCTCGAACCCCGGCCCACTAGCGACCGAGCAGTACTTC.

The chain links TRBV5-1 to TRBJ2-6; no definite D call. Germline V gene lookup returns CDR1 SGHRS and CDR2 YFSETQ. V lost 0 bases and J 0 bases, leaving 4 bases between the germline ends. The CDR3 has 15 amino acids. The CDR3 is CASSLASSGANVLTF. CDR3 nucleotide sequence: TGCGCCAGCAGCTTGGCTAGCTCTGGGGCCAACGTCCTGACTTTC.

J is TRBJ1-2 and V is TRBV29-1; 8 nucleotides align to TRBD1. CDR1 and CDR2 from the germline V gene are SQVTM and ANQGSEA. CDR3 length: 12 residues. With 4 bases clipped from V and 7 bases from J, the junction kept 5 bases outside the gene matches. CDR3 protein: CSVVQGAGGYTF. The CDR3 coding sequence is TGCAGCGTTGTGCAGGGGGCGGGTGGCTACACCTTC.

V gene TRBV15 combines with J gene TRBJ2-2; TRBD2 aligns across 9 bases. V was clipped by 5 bases and J by 3 bases; unmatched bases: 4. Germline V lookup: CDR1 LNHNV, CDR2 YYDKDF (reference sequence). The CDR3 spans 15 residues. CDR3 sequence reads: CATSGGGEDTGELFF. DNA for the CDR3: TGTGCCACCAGCGGCGGGGGGGAGGACACCGGGGAGCTGTTTTTT.

The chain links TRBV7-2 to TRBJ1-4, with no clear D. Germline values: CDR1 SGHTA, CDR2 FQGNSA. The CDR3 extends over 12 amino acids. Trimming removed 5 bases from V and 10 bases from J, with 11 bases in between. The CDR3 nucleotides are TGTGCCAGCAGCCCCTATGTCGGAAAACTGTTTTTT. Amino acid sequence: CASSPYVGKLFF.

The chain employs TRBV18 and TRBJ2-2, with 7 bases identical to TRBD1. CDR3 size: 16 residues. The junction had 5 bases not matched to a gene; V was cut back by 4 bases and J by 0 bases. Germline assignment: CDR1 KGHSH and CDR2 LQKENI. The CDR3 DNA follows: TGTGCCAGCTCACTGCGACAGGGCTCGAACACCGGGGAGCTGTTTTTT. Translated: CASSLRQGSNTGELFF.

The chain carries TRBV28 and TRBJ2-3; D is undetermined. In germline, CDR1 is MDHEN, CDR2 SYDVKM. V was trimmed by 0 bases and J by 6 bases, leaving 4 bases between them. The CDR3 is 12 residues long. This chain's CDR3 is CASSLWGDTQYF. In DNA, the CDR3 is TGTGCCAGCAGTTTATGGGGGGATACGCAGTATTTT. The complete variable domain, with remaining parts taken from reference TRBV28 and TRBJ2-3, reads DVKVTQSSRYLVKRTGEKVFLECVQDMDHENMFWYRQDPGLGLRLIYFSYDVKMKEKGDIPEGYSVSREKKERFSLILESASTNQTSMYLCASSLWGDTQYFGPGTRLTVL.

This sequence joins TRBV10-3 and TRBJ1-2; tentative D call: TRBD1 (5 bases). CDR1 is ENHRY and CDR2 is SYGVKD in the germline V gene. This CDR3 has 14 residues. V was shortened by 10 bases and J by 8 bases, with 23 bases between the two germline ends. CDR3 loop: CATQQTGMVRGYTF. The CDR3 bases are TGTGCCACCCAACAAACAGGAATGGTAAGAGGCTACACCTTC.

This clone was seen just once. This sequence joins TRBV5-6 and TRBJ2-5; D may be TRBD2 (6 bases). There are 15 residues in the CDR3. Germline V gene data show CDR1 as SGHDT and CDR2 as YYEEEE. V was shortened by 2 bases and J by 2 bases, with 13 bases between the two germline ends. The CDR3 region is CASSFGGVGQETQYF. CDR3 nucleotide sequence: TGTGCCAGCAGCTTTGGCGGGGTTGGTCAAGAGACCCAGTACTTC.

This clone has more than one count but fewer than ten. V and J are TRBV5-1 and TRBJ1-6; TRBD1 might be the D (5 bases). Trimming took off 4 bases at V and 7 bases at J, with 18 bases between the two ends. The germline CDR1 and CDR2 sequences are SGHRS and YFSETQ. The CDR3 length is 16 residues. The DNA of the CDR3 is TGCGCCAGCAGCATGGGCCCCGGGGCATGGAATTCACCCCTCCACTTT. Protein product: CASSMGPGAWNSPLHF.

This chain uses TRBV2 with TRBJ2-2; D remains unclear. The CDR3 has 15 residues. V was clipped by 6 bases and J by 6 bases, with 17 bases between them. Germline values: CDR1 SNHLY, CDR2 FYNNEI. The CDR3 here is CASRTSRTFSGELFF. CDR3 DNA sequence: TGTGCCAGCAGGACTTCCCGGACCTTCTCCGGGGAGCTGTTTTTT.

This clone has a single count. The chain employs TRBV4-1 and TRBJ2-7; 9 positions agree with TRBD1. J was trimmed by 5 bases and V by 4 bases; bases with no gene match: 9. CDR1 is MGHRA and CDR2 is YSYEKL in the germline V gene. The CDR3 has 15 residues. CDR3 amino acids: CASSPVTGTGNEQYF. CDR3 DNA sequence: TGCGCCAGCAGCCCAGTAACCGGGACAGGGAACGAGCAGTACTTC.